One sample yielded the 5 T cell receptor beta chains listed below, sequenced in a study of cytomegalovirus exposure and HLA in healthy donors. It was with 60 Vbeta and 13 Jbeta primers that the PCR ran. Profiled with immunoSEQ multiplex PCR; TCRdb holds only in-frame clones, not every one. The data show over 150,000 clones, with about 68% seen just once and about 1.3% held by the top ten. The sequencing sample was made of PBMCs. All receptors derive from a man aged 18 to 35 in good health and CMV-seronegative.

The chain uses TRBV18 and TRBJ2-5, with 8 bases fitting TRBD2. The DNA end is a closer match to TRBJ2-7, so the J assignment may be wrong. CDR3 length equals 15 residues. Germline V gene data show CDR1 as KGHSH and CDR2 as LQKENI. The CDR3 DNA sequence: TGTGCCAGCTCACCCCCGGGACTAGATTCCTACGAGCAGTACTTC. Residues: CASSPPGLDSYEQYF.

The chain uses TRBV5-5 and TRBJ2-4; possibly TRBD2 for D (5 bases). Trimming pared 4 bases from V and 3 bases from J, leaving 23 bases between. The CDR3 is 18 residues long. Germline V lookup: CDR1 SGHKS, CDR2 YYEKEE (reference sequence). CDR3 bases: TGTGCCAGCAGCGACATGTGGAGTGGTTCGGAGGTCAAAAACATTCAGTACTTC. Amino acids: CASSDMWSGSEVKNIQYF.

The chain uses TRBV27 and TRBJ2-7; 11 nucleotides line up with TRBD1. This CDR3 has 16 amino acids. Germline lookup yields CDR1 MNHEY and CDR2 SMNVEV (reference sequence). J was trimmed by 7 bases and V by 5 bases; bases with no gene match: 13. CDR3: CASSPTGTGGPREQYF. CDR3 sequence (DNA): TGTGCCAGCAGTCCCACGGGGACAGGGGGACCTCGGGAGCAGTACTTC.

V gene TRBV7-9 combines with J gene TRBJ1-3; D ambiguous. Trimming removed 3 bases from V and 1 base from J, with 16 bases in between. The CDR3 sequence is 17 residues long. CDR1 is SEHNR and CDR2 is FQNEAQ in the germline V gene (reference sequence). Here the CDR3 reads CASSLFLWSVSGNTIYF. CDR3 DNA: TGTGCCAGCAGCTTGTTCCTGTGGAGCGTTTCTGGAAACACCATATATTTT.

V is TRBV7-2 and J is TRBJ1-4; no clear D. The CDR3 contains 15 residues. V was clipped by 2 bases and J by 1 base, with 8 bases between them. CDR1 and CDR2 (germline): SGHTA, FQGNSA. CDR3 bases: TGTGCCAGCAGCTTACGACTCAGAACTAATGAAAAACTGTTTTTT. Encoded protein: CASSLRLRTNEKLFF.